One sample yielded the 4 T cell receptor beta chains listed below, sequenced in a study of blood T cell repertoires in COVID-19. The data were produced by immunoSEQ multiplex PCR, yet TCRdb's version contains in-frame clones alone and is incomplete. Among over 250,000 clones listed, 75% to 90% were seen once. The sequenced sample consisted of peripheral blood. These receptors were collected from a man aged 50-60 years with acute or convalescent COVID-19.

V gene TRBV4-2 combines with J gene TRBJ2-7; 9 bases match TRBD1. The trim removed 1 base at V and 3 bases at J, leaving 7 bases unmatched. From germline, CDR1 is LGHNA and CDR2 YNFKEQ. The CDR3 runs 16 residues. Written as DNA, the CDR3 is TGTGCCAGCAGCCAAGTCAAGTGGGACAGGGTCTACGAGCAGTACTTC. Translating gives CASSQVKWDRVYEQYF.

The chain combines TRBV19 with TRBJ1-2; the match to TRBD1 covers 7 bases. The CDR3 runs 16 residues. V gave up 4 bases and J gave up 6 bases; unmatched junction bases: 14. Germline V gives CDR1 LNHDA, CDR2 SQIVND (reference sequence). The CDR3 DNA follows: TGTGCCAGTAGTAAGGCCGGGAAGACAGGGTCTCATGGCTACACCTTC. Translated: CASSKAGKTGSHGYTF.

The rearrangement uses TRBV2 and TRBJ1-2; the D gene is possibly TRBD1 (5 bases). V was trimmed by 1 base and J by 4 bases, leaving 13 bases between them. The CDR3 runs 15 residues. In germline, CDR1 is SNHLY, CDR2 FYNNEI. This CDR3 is CASSEGPGSFYGYTF. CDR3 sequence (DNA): TGTGCCAGCAGTGAAGGGCCAGGGTCCTTCTATGGCTACACCTTC.

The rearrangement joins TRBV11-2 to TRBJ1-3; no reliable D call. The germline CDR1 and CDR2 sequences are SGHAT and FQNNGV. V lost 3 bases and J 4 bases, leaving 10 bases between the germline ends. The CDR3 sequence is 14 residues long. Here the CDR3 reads CASSFMGAGNTIYF. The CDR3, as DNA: TGTGCCAGCAGCTTTATGGGAGCCGGAAACACCATATATTTT.